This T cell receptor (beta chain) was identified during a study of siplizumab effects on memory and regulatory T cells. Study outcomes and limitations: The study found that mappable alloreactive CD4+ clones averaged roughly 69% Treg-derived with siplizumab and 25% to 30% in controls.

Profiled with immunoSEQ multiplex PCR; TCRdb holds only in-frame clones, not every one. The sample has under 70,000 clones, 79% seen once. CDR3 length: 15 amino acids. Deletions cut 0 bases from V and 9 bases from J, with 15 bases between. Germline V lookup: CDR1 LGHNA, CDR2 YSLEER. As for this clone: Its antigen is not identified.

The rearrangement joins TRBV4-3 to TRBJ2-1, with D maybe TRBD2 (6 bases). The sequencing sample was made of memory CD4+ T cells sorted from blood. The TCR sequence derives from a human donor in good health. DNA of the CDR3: TGCGCCAGCAGCCAAGAACTAGCCGTAAGGGTTGAGCAGTTCTTC. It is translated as CASSQELAVRVEQFF.